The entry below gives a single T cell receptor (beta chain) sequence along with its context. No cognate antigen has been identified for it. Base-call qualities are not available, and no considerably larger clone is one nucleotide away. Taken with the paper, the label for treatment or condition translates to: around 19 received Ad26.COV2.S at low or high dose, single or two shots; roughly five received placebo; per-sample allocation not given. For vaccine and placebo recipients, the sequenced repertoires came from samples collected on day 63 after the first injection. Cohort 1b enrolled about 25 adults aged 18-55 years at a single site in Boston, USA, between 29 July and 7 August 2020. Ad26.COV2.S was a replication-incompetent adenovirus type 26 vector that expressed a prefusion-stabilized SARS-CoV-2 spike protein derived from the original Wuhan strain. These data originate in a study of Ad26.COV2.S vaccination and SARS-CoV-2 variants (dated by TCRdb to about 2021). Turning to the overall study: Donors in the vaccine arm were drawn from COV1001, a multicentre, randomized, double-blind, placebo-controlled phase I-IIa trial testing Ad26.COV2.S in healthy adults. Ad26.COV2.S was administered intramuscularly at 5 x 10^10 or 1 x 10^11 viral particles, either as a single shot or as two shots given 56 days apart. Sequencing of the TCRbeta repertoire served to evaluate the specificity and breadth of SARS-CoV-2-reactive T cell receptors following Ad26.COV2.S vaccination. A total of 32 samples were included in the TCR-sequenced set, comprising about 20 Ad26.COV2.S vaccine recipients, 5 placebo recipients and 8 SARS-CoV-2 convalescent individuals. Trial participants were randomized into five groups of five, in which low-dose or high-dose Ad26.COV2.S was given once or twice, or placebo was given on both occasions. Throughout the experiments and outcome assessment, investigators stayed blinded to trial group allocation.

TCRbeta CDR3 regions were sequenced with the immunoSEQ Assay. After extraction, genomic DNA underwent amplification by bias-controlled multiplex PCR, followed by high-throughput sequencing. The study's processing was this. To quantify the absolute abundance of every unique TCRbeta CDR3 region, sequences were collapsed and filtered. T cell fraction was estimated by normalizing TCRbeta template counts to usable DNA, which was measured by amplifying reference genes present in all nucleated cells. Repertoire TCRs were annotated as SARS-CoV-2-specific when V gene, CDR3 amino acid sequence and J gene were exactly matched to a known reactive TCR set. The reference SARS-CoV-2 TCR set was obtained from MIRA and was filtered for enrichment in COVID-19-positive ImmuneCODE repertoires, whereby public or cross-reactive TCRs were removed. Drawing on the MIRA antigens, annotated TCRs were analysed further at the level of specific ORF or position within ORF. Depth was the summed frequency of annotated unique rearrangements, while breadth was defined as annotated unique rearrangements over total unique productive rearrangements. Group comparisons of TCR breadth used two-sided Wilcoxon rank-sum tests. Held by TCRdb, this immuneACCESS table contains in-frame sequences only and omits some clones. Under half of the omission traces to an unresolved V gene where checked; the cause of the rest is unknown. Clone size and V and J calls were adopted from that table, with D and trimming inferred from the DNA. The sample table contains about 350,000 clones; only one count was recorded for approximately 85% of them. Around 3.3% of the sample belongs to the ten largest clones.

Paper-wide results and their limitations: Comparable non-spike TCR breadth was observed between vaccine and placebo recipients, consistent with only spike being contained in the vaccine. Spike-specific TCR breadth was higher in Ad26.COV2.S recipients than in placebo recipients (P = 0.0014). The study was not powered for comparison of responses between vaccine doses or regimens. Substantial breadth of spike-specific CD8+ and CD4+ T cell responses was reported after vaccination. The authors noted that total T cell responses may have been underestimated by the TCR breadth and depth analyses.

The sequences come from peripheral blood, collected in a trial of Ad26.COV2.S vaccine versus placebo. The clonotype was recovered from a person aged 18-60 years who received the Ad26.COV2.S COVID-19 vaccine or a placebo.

The CDR3 protein is CASSSFDSPLHF. In nucleotides, the sequence is TGTGCCAGCAGTTCGTTTGATTCACCCCTCCACTTT. The chain is encoded by TRBV7-2 joined to TRBJ1-6, with the D gene uncertain. Trimming at the junction amounts to 6 bases on V and 8 bases on J, and the germline ends lie 8 bases apart. The CDR3 starts with the cysteine, ends with the phenylalanine, and has 12 residues. The DNA shown is the 36-base CDR3, in frame from base 1. The germline V gene gives CDR1 as SGHTA and CDR2 as FQGNSA.